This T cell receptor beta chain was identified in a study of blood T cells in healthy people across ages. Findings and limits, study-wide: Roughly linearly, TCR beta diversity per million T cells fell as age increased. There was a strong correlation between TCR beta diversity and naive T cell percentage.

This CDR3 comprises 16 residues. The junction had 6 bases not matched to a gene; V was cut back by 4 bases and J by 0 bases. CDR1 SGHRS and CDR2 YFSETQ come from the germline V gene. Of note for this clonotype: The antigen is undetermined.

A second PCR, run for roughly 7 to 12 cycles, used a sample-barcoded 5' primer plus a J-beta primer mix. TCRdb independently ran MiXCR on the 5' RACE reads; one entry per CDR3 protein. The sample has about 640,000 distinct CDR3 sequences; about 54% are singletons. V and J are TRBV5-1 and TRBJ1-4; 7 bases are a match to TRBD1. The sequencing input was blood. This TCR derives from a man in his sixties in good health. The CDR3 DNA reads TGCGCCAGCAGCCGACAGGGACCCCCAACTAATGAAAAACTGTTTTTT. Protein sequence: CASSRQGPPTNEKLFF.